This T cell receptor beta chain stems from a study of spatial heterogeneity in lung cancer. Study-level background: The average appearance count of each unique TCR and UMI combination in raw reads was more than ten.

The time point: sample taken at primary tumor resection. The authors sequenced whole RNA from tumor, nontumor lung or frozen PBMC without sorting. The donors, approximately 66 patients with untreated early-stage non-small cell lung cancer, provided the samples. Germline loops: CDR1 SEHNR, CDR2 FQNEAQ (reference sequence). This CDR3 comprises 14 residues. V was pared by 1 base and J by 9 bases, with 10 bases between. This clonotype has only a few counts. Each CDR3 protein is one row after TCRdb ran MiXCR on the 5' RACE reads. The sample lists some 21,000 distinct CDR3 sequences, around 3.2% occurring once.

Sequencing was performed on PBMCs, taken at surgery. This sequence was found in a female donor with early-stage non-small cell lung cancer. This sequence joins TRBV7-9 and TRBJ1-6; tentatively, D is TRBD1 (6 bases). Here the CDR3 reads CASSLEQGISPLHF. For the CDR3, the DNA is TGTGCCAGCAGCTTAGAACAGGGTATTTCACCCCTCCACTTT.